This is a list of T cell receptor beta chains from one sample in a study of blood T cells in healthy people across ages. TCRdb itself ran the 5' RACE reads through MiXCR, one entry per CDR3 protein. The sample shows roughly 860,000 distinct CDR3 sequences, 62% of them seen only once. Material: blood. The receptor set was obtained from a man younger than 45 in good health. Both conserved end residues are part of each CDR3. D genes are given only for firm matches. Clone size appears in some rows only: once, few, many, or a class for an expanded clone.

J,D,V,length,size,CDR3,DNA
TRBJ2-3,TRBD2,TRBV7-8,14,-,CASSPGLAGSTQYF,TGTGCCAGCAGCCCCGGACTAGCGGGTAGCACGCAGTATTTT
TRBJ1-2,-,TRBV20-1,14,-,CSAPAGQGGYGYTF,TGCAGTGCTCCCGCGGGTCAGGGAGGCTATGGCTACACCTTC
TRBJ1-2,-,TRBV7-9,11,-,CASSPGNGYTF,TGTGCCAGCAGCCCGGGGAATGGCTACACCTTC
TRBJ2-7,-,TRBV18,12,-,CASSGTLYEQYF,TGTGCCAGCTCCGGGACACTCTACGAGCAGTACTTC
TRBJ2-1,-,TRBV7-9,16,-,CASSLPDSLPYNEQFF,TGTGCCAGCAGCTTACCGGACAGTTTGCCGTACAATGAGCAGTTCTTC
TRBJ2-7,-,TRBV25-1,16,-,CASSDDRLYQPYEQYF,TGTGCCAGCAGCGACGACAGACTCTATCAACCCTACGAGCAGTACTTC
TRBJ2-7,TRBD1,TRBV4-3,13,many,CASSQESGGEQYF,TGCGCCAGCAGCCAAGAATCAGGGGGCGAGCAGTACTTC
TRBJ2-3,TRBD2,TRBV20-1,16,-,CSARDQLAYTTDTQYF,TGCAGTGCTAGAGACCAACTAGCGTACACCACAGATACGCAGTATTTT
TRBJ2-1,TRBD1,TRBV9,14,-,CASSAGQGAHEQFF,TGTGCCAGCAGCGCGGGACAGGGGGCCCATGAGCAGTTCTTC
TRBJ2-1,-,TRBV28,11,once,CASYQGHEQFF,TGTGCCAGCTATCAGGGACATGAGCAGTTCTTC
TRBJ2-1,-,TRBV20-1,15,-,CSAVHETGLYNEQFF,TGCAGTGCCGTCCACGAGACAGGCCTCTACAATGAGCAGTTCTTC
TRBJ1-2,-,TRBV29-1,11,few,CGGNINYGYTF,TGCGGCGGAAACATTAACTATGGCTACACCTTC
TRBJ2-1,-,TRBV30,13,-,CAWTPSSYNEQFF,TGTGCCTGGACGCCAAGCTCCTACAATGAGCAGTTCTTC
TRBJ2-3,TRBD2,TRBV7-2,16,-,CASSFAVAGHTDTQYF,TGTGCCAGCAGCTTTGCAGTAGCGGGACACACAGATACGCAGTATTTT
TRBJ1-5,-,TRBV12-3/TRBV12-4,14,-,CASSLRESNQPQHF,TGTGCCAGCAGCTTGCGGGAGAGCAATCAGCCCCAGCATTTT
TRBJ1-6,-,TRBV7-8,13,few,CASGPGPNSPLHF,TGTGCCAGCGGGCCGGGACCTAATTCACCCCTCCACTTT
TRBJ2-5,-,TRBV7-2,17,-,CASSLVADRDGQETQYF,TGTGCCAGCAGCTTAGTAGCCGACCGGGACGGGCAAGAGACCCAGTACTTC
TRBJ1-1,TRBD1,TRBV5-1,17,-,CASSSGQVTPMNTEAFF,TGCGCCAGCAGCTCGGGACAGGTGACCCCGATGAACACTGAAGCTTTCTTT
TRBJ2-1,-,TRBV29-1,13,few,CSVDRGAYNEQFF,TGCAGCGTTGATAGGGGCGCCTACAATGAGCAGTTCTTC
TRBJ2-7,-,TRBV7-8,17,-,CASSLARGQRGTYEQYF,TGTGCCAGCAGCTTAGCACGGGGTCAGAGGGGGACCTACGAGCAGTACTTC
TRBJ2-5,TRBD2,TRBV20-1,15,-,CSGQWDQAGGETQYF,TGCAGTGGACAATGGGATCAAGCGGGAGGAGAGACCCAGTACTTC
TRBJ2-3,-,TRBV7-9,15,-,CASSSLGLNTDTQYF,TGTGCCAGCAGCTCACTCGGACTGAACACAGATACGCAGTATTTT
TRBJ2-3,TRBD2,TRBV4-2,17,-,CASSQVEAGPSTDTQYF,TGTGCCAGCAGCCAAGTAGAAGCGGGGCCTAGCACAGATACGCAGTATTTT
TRBJ2-1,-,TRBV4-3,15,-,CASSQDWDSYNEQFF,TGCGCCAGCAGCCAAGATTGGGACTCCTACAATGAGCAGTTCTTC
TRBJ2-2,-,TRBV4-3,13,-,CASSLGGMGELFF,TGCGCCAGCAGCCTGGGGGGCATGGGGGAGCTGTTTTTT
TRBJ2-7,TRBD1,TRBV3-1,15,few,CASSQAWDRPSEQYF,TGTGCCAGCAGCCAAGCCTGGGACAGGCCTTCCGAGCAGTACTTC
TRBJ1-1,-,TRBV12-3/TRBV12-4,13,-,CASVTRTGAEAFF,TGTGCCAGCGTGACCCGGACGGGGGCTGAAGCTTTCTTT
TRBJ1-1,-,TRBV3-1,15,-,CASSHLDRMNPEAFF,TGTGCCAGTAGCCACCTCGACCGAATGAACCCTGAAGCTTTCTTT
TRBJ2-5,-,TRBV2,13,-,CASFLGGTETQYF,TGTGCCAGCTTTCTAGGAGGTACGGAGACCCAGTACTTC
TRBJ2-1,TRBD2,TRBV20-1,13,-,CSASASGGGEQLF,TGCAGTGCTAGCGCTAGCGGGGGAGGTGAGCAGCTCTTC
TRBJ1-5,TRBD1,TRBV20-1,14,many,CSALRTGRNQPQHF,TGCAGTGCTCTTCGGACAGGGAGAAATCAGCCCCAGCATTTT
TRBJ2-5,TRBD2,TRBV5-1,14,-,CASSYGTIQETQYF,TGCGCCAGCAGCTACGGGACTATCCAAGAGACCCAGTACTTC
TRBJ2-3,-,TRBV20-1,14,-,CSARVGGNADTQYF,TGCAGTGCTAGAGTGGGGGGCAACGCAGATACGCAGTATTTT
TRBJ2-2,-,TRBV19,14,few,CASSILGMGGELFF,TGTGCCAGTAGTATTTTAGGGATGGGCGGGGAGCTGTTTTTT
TRBJ2-7,TRBD2,TRBV20-1,14,-,CSARLASGGLEQYF,TGCAGTGCCCGGTTAGCTAGCGGGGGCCTCGAGCAGTACTTC
TRBJ2-7,-,TRBV5-1,14,few,CASSSRQGTYEQYF,TGTGCCAGCAGCTCCCGCCAAGGAACCTACGAGCAGTACTTC
TRBJ2-5,TRBD2,TRBV7-3,13,-,CASSQLGEGKQYF,TGTGCCAGCAGCCAATTGGGGGAGGGCAAGCAGTACTTC
TRBJ1-5,TRBD1,TRBV12-3/TRBV12-4,14,once,CASSKGAPNQPQHF,TGTGCCAGCAGCAAGGGGGCGCCCAATCAGCCCCAGCATTTT
TRBJ2-5,TRBD1,TRBV5-1,15,few,CASSDRDRGSETQYF,TGCGCCAGCAGCGACCGGGACAGGGGGTCAGAGACCCAGTACTTC
TRBJ2-4,TRBD2,TRBV20-1,13,-,CSARGGTGWEQYF,TGCAGTGCGCGCGGGGGGACGGGATGGGAGCAGTACTTC
TRBJ2-7,TRBD1,TRBV20-1,12,few,CSAPGTGGEQYF,TGCAGTGCTCCCGGGACAGGGGGCGAGCAGTACTTC
TRBJ2-1,TRBD2,TRBV29-1,14,-,CSVETSGGSSEQFF,TGCAGCGTAGAGACTAGCGGGGGGTCTAGTGAGCAGTTCTTC
TRBJ1-6,-,TRBV6-1,12,-,CATLFRYSPLHF,TGTGCCACACTATTTAGATATTCACCCCTCCACTTT
TRBJ2-1,TRBD2,TRBV7-2,17,-,CASSLDAGGQPYNEQFF,TGTGCCAGCAGCTTAGACGCGGGGGGCCAACCCTACAATGAGCAGTTCTTC
TRBJ2-3,-,TRBV12-3/TRBV12-4,16,-,CASNLSDGAFTDTQYF,TGTGCCAGCAACCTCTCCGACGGTGCTTTCACAGATACGCAGTATTTT
TRBJ1-1,-,TRBV4-2,15,-,CASSQPREGDTEAFF,TGTGCCAGCAGCCAACCCAGGGAGGGGGACACTGAAGCTTTCTTT
TRBJ2-5,-,TRBV4-3,15,few,CASSQDRAWGETQYF,TGCGCCAGCAGCCAAGATCGAGCCTGGGGGGAGACCCAGTACTTC
TRBJ2-3,-,TRBV20-1,14,-,CSARTSRGTDTQYF,TGCAGTGCTAGGACCTCTCGGGGCACAGATACGCAGTATTTT
TRBJ2-4,-,TRBV25-1,12,few,CASSVDPTGQYF,TGTGCCAGCAGTGTTGACCCTACGGGGCAGTACTTC
TRBJ2-7,-,TRBV15,12,-,CATSRRSYEQYF,TGTGCCACCAGCAGAAGGTCCTACGAGCAGTACTTC
TRBJ2-2,TRBD1,TRBV5-1,15,-,CASSPRDRVTGELFF,TGCGCCAGCAGCCCGCGGGACAGGGTCACCGGGGAGCTGTTTTTT
TRBJ2-1,TRBD1,TRBV11-2,16,-,CASSLEAGQGYNEQFF,TGTGCCAGCAGCTTAGAAGCAGGACAGGGCTACAATGAGCAGTTCTTC
TRBJ2-4,TRBD2,TRBV7-2,19,-,CASSVPLAGGREIKNIQYF,TGTGCCAGCAGCGTCCCGCTAGCGGGGGGGCGAGAGATCAAAAACATTCAGTACTTC